The clone carrying this T cell receptor (beta chain) was observed a few times. Its specificity is not known. The ends were cut back, 3 bases at V and 2 bases at J, with 7 bases in the middle. The CDR3 loop spans 12 amino acids. Germline values: CDR1 SQVTM, CDR2 ANQGSEA. The sample is drawn from a study of response to subunit inactivated influenza vaccine. Via MiXCR, TCRdb re-called the RT-PCR reads, giving one row per CDR3 protein. Among under 950,000 distinct CDR3 sequences listed, approximately 21% were seen once. The study's findings and limits: Only a handful of new T cells, the authors suggested, are recruited with each seasonal influenza vaccination.

The chain couples TRBV29-1 to TRBJ2-5, with D perhaps matching TRBD2 (5 bases). The specimen comprised PBMCs from blood, sampled less than 6 days after vaccination. This receptor was identified in a man in his forties or fifties who received an inactivated influenza vaccine. CDR3 nucleotides: TGCAGCGTTGACGGCGGGCAAGAGACCCAGTACTTC. It yields the protein CSVDGGQETQYF. Filled out from reference TRBV29-1 and TRBJ2-5, the complete variable domain reads SAVISQKPSRDICQRGTSLTIQCQVDSQVTMMFWYRQQPGQSLTLIATANQGSEATYESGFVIDKFPISRPNLTFSTLTVSNMSPEDSSIYLCSVDGGQETQYFGPGTRLLVL.